This note documents a single TCR beta chain sequence. This record comes from a study of blood T cell repertoires in COVID-19. Sequencing was performed with immunoSEQ multiplex PCR; in TCRdb, only in-frame clones are kept and a portion is missing. The sample has some 310,000 clones; 90% are singletons. This CDR3 spans 12 amino acids. Germline-derived CDR1 and CDR2 are SEHNR and FQNEAQ (reference sequence). Trimming cost V 5 bases and J 7 bases; bases outside gene matches: 3. The chain employs TRBV7-9 and TRBJ1-1; 8 bases are shared with TRBD1. This sequence originates from a woman in her thirties or forties with COVID-19, enrolled during active disease. Sequencing was performed on peripheral blood. CDR3 nucleotide sequence: TGTGCCAGCAGCACGGACAGGGTTGAAGCTTTCTTT. It yields the protein CASSTDRVEAFF.